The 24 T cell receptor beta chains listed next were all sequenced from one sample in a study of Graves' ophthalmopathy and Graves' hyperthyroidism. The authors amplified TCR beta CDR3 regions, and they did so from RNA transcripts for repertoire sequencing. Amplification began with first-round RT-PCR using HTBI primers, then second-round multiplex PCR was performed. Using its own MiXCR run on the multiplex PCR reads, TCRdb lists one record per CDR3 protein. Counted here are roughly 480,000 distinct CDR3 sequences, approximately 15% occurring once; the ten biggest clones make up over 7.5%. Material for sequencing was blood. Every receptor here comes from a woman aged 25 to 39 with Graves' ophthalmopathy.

CDR3 protein: CASTRQGNNEQFF. The CDR3, as DNA: TGTGCCAGCACTCGACAGGGGAACAATGAGCAGTTCTTC. This chain links TRBV2 with TRBJ2-1; TRBD1 agrees at 8 bases. V trimming: 7 bases; J trimming: 5 bases; junction bases outside the gene matches: 4. This CDR3 comprises 13 residues. CDR1 and CDR2 from the germline V gene are SNHLY and FYNNEI.

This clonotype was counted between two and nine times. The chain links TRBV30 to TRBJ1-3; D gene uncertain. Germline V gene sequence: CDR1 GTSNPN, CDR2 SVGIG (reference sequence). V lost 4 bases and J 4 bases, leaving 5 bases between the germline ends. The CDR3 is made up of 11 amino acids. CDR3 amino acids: CAWILGNTIYF. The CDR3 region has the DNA TGTGCCTGGATCTTGGGAAACACCATATATTTT.

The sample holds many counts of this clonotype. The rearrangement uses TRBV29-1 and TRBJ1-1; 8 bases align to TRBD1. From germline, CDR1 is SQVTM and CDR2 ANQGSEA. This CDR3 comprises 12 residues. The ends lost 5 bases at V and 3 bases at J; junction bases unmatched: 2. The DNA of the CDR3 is TGCAGCGTTCGACAGGGGTACACTGAAGCTTTCTTT. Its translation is CSVRQGYTEAFF.

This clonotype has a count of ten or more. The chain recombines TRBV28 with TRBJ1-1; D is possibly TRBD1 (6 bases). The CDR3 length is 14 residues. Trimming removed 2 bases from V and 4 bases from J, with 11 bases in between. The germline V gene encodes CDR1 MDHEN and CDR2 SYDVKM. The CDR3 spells CASSLMGARTEAFF. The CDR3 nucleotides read TGTGCCAGCAGTTTAATGGGGGCGCGCACTGAAGCTTTCTTT.

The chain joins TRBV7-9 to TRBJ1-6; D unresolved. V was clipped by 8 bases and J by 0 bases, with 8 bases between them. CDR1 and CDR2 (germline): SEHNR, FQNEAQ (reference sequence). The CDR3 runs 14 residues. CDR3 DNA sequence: TGTGCCAGCTCGACTCCCTCCTATAATTCACCCCTCCACTTT. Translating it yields CASSTPSYNSPLHF.

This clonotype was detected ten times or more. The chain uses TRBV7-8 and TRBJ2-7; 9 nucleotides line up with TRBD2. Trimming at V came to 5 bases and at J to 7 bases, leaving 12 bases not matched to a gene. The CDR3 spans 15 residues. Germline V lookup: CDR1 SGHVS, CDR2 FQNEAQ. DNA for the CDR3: TGTGCCAGCAGCCCAATAGCGGGGGCCCAGGGGGAGCAGTACTTC. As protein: CASSPIAGAQGEQYF.

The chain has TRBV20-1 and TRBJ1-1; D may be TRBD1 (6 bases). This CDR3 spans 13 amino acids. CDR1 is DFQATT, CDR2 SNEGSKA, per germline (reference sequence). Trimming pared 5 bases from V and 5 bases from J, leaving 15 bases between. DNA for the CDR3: TGCAGTGCTCGGCACGGGGGGCGGACTGAAGCTTTCTTT. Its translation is CSARHGGRTEAFF.

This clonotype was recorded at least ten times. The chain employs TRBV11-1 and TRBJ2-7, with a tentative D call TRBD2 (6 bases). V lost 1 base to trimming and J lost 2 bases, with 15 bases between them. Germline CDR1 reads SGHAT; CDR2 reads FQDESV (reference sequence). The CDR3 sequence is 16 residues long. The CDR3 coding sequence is TGTGCCAGCAGCTTAGGCCCGCGGGGCGGAGCCTACGAGCAGTACTTC. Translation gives CASSLGPRGGAYEQYF.

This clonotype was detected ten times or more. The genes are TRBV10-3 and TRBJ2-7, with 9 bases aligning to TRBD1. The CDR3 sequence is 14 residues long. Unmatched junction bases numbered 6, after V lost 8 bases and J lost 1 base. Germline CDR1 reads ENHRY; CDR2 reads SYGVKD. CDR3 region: CAIEGQGGSYEQYF. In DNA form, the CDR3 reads TGTGCCATCGAGGGACAGGGAGGATCCTACGAGCAGTACTTC.

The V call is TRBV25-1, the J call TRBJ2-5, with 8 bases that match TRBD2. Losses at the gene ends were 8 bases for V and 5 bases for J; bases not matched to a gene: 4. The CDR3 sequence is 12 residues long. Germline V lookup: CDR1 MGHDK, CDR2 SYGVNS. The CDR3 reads CASRREGETQYF. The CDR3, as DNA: TGTGCCAGCCGACGGGAGGGGGAGACCCAGTACTTC.

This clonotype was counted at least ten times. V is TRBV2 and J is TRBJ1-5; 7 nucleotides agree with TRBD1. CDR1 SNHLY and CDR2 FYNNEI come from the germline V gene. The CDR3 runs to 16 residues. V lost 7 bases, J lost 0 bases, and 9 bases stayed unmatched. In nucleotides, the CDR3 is TGTGCCAGCACGTCCACGGGACAGATTAGCAATCAGCCCCAGCATTTT. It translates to CASTSTGQISNQPQHF.

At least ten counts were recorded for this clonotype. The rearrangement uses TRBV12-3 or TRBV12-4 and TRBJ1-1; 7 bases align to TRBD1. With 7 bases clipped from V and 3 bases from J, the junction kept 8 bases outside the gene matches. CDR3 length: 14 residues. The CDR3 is CASNRDSTDTEAFF. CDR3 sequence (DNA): TGTGCCAGCAACCGGGACAGCACAGACACTGAAGCTTTCTTT.

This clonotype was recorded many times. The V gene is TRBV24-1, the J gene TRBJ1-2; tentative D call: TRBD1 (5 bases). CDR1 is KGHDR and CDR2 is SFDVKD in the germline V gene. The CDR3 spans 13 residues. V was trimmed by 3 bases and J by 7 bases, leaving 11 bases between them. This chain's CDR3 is CATSDIQAPGYTF. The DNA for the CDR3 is TGTGCCACCAGTGATATACAGGCCCCTGGCTACACCTTC.

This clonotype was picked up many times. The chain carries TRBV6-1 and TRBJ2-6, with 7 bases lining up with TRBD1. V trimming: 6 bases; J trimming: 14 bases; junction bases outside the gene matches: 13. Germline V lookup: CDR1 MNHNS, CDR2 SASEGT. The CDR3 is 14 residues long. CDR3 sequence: CASSWLGTANLLTF. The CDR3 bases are TGTGCCAGCAGCTGGCTCGGGACAGCGAACCTCCTGACTTTC.

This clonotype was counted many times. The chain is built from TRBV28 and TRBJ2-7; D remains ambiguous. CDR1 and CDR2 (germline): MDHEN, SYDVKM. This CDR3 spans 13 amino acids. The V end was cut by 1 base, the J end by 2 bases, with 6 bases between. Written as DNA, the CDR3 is TGTGCCAGCAGTTTATATACCGCCTACGAGCAGTACTTC. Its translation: CASSLYTAYEQYF.

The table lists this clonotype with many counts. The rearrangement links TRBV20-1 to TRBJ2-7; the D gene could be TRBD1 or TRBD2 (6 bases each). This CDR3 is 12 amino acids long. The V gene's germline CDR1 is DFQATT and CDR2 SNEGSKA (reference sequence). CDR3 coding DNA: TGCAGCGCCTACAGGGACTCATACGAGCAGTACTTC. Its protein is CSAYRDSYEQYF.

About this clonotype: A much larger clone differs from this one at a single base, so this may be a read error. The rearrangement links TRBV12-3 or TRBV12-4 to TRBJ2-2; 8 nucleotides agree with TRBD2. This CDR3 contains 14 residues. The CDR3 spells CASRRAGGSRELCF. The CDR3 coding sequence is TGTGCCAGCAGGAGGGCGGGAGGTAGCAGGGAGCTGTGTTTT.

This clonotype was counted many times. CDR3 nucleotide sequence: TGTGCCAGCAGCTTCCGACTAGAAAGCATTCAGTACTTC. Translating it yields CASSFRLESIQYF. This sequence joins TRBV7-2 and TRBJ2-4; tentatively, D is TRBD2 (6 bases). CDR3 length: 13 residues. V was cut by 3 bases and J by 9 bases, with 12 bases left in between. CDR1 is SGHTA and CDR2 is FQGNSA in the germline V gene.

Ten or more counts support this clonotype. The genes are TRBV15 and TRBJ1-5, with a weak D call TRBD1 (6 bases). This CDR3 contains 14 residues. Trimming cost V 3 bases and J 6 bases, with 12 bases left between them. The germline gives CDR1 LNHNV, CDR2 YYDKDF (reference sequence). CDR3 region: CATSRGAGAQPQHF. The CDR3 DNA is TGTGCCACCAGCAGGGGGGCCGGGGCTCAGCCCCAGCATTTT.

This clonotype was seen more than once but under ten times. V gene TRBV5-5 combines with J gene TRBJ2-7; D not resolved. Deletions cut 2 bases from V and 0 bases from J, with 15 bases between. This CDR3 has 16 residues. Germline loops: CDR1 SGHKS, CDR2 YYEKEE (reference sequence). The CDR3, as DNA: TGTGCCAGCAGCTTTTCAGGCCGGACCGACTCCTACGAGCAGTACTTC. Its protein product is CASSFSGRTDSYEQYF.

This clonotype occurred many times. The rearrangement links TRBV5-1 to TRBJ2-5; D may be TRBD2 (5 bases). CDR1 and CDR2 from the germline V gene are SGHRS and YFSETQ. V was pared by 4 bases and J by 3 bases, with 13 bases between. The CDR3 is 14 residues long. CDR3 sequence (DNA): TGCGCCAGCAGCAGTAGCAGGCGGGAAGAGACCCAGTACTTC. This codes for CASSSSRREETQYF.

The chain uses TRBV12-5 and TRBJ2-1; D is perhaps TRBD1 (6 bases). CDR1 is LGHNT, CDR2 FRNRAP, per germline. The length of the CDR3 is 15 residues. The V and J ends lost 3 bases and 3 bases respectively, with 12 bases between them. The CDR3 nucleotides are TGTGCTAGTGGTTTAGGGCAGGGGCTCTACAATGAGCAGTTCTTC. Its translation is CASGLGQGLYNEQFF.

The CDR3 DNA sequence: TGTGCCAGCAGTTACTCAGTGGACAGGTTTTTAGGCTTTGGCTACACCTTC. It yields the protein CASSYSVDRFLGFGYTF. J is TRBJ1-2 and V is TRBV6-5; 7 nucleotides agree with TRBD1. The junction had 14 bases not matched to a gene; V was cut back by 0 bases and J by 7 bases. The CDR3 has 17 residues. CDR1 is MNHEY and CDR2 is SVGAGI in the germline V gene.

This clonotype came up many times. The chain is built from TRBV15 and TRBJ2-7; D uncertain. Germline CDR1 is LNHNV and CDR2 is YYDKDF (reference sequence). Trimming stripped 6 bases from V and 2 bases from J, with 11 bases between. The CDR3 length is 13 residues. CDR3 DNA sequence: TGTGCCACCAGTCCGGCGGATACCTACGAGCAGTACTTC. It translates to CATSPADTYEQYF.